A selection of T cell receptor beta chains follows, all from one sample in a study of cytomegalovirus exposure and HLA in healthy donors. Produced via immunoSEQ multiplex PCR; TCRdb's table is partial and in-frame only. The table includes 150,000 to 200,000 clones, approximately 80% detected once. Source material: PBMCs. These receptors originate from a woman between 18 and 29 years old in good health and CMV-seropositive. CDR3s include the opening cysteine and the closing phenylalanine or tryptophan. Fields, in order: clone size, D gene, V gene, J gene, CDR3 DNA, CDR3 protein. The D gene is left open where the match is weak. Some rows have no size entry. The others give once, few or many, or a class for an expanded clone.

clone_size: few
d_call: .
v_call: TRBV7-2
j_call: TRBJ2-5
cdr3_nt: TGTGCCAGCAGCCTCCAAGAGACCCAGTACTTC
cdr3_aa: CASSLQETQYF

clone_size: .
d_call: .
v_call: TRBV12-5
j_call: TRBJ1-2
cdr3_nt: TGTGCTAGTGGTTTGGTGGGCGGGGTGGTTGGCTACACCTTC
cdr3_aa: CASGLVGGVVGYTF

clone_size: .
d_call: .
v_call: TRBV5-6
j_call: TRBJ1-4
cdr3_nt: TGTGCCAGCAGCTTGGGTCGGGGCGACAGGAATGAAAAACTGTTTTTT
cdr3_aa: CASSLGRGDRNEKLFF

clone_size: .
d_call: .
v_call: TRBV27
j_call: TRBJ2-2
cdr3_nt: TGTGCCAGCAGTTTACGTACTAGCCTCACCGGGGAGCTGTTTTTT
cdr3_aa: CASSLRTSLTGELFF

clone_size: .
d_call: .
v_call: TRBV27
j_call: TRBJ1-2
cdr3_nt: TGTGCCAGCAGTGGAGGCTATGGCTACACCTTC
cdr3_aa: CASSGGYGYTF

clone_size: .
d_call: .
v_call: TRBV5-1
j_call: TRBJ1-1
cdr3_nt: TGCGCCAGCAGCCCTAAAGGACAGAACACTGAAGCTTTCTTT
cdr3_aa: CASSPKGQNTEAFF

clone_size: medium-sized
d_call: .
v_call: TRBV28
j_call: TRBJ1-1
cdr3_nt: TGTGCCAGCAGTTTACAGAACACTGAAGCTTTCTTT
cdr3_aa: CASSLQNTEAFF

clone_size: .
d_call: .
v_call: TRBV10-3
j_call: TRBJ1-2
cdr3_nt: TGTGCCATCAGTGAGTCAGGGGCGCCGGGCTACACCTTC
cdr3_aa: CAISESGAPGYTF

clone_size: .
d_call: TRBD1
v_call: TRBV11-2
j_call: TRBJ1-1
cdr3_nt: TGTGCCAGCAGCCCAGACAGGGGGATGAACACTGAAGCTTTCTTT
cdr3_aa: CASSPDRGMNTEAFF

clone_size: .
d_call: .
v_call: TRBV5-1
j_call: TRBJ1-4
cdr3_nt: TGCGCCAGCAGCTTGGGCCAGGGCACCCATAACAATGAAAAACTGTTTTTT
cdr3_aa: CASSLGQGTHNNEKLFF

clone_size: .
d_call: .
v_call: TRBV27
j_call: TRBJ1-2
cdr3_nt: TGTGCCAGCAGCAGGGGTAACTATGGCTACACCTTC
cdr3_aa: CASSRGNYGYTF

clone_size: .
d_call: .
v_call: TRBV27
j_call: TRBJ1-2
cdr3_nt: TGTGCCAGCAGTACTACCCCTGGCCCGGGGGGCTACACCTTC
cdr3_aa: CASSTTPGPGGYTF

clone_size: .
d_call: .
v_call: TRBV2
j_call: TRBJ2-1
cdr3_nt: TGTGCCAGCAGCAGACAGAGCTCCTACAATGAGCAGTTCTTC
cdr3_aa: CASSRQSSYNEQFF

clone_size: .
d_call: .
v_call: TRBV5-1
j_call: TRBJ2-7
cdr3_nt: TGCGCCAGCAGTCTAGCCTACGAGCAGTACTTC
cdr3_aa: CASSLAYEQYF

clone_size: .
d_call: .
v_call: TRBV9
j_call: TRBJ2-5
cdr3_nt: TGTGCCAGCAGCGTAGTCCCTGGACAGCGCCAAGAGACCCAGTACTTC
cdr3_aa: CASSVVPGQRQETQYF

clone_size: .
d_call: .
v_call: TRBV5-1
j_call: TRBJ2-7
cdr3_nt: TGCGCCAGCAGCTTCCGGGGATACGAGCAGTACTTC
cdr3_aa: CASSFRGYEQYF

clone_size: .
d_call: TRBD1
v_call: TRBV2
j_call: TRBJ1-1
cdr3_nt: TGTGCCAGCAGCGACAGGGAAACGAAGGGTTTCTTT
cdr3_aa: CASSDRETKGFF

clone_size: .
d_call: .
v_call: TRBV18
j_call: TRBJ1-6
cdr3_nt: TGTGCCAGCTCACGACAGAACCACTATAATTCACCCCTCCACTTT
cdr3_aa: CASSRQNHYNSPLHF

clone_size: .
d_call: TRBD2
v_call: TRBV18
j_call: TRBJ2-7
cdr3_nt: TGTGCCAGCTCACCACTCCCCGGGACTAGCGGCTACGAGCAGTACTTC
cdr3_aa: CASSPLPGTSGYEQYF

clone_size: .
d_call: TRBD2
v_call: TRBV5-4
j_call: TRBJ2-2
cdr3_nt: TGTGCCAGCAGCTTGGTCGGGGGGGCGCGAACCGGGGAGCTGTTTTTT
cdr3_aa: CASSLVGGARTGELFF